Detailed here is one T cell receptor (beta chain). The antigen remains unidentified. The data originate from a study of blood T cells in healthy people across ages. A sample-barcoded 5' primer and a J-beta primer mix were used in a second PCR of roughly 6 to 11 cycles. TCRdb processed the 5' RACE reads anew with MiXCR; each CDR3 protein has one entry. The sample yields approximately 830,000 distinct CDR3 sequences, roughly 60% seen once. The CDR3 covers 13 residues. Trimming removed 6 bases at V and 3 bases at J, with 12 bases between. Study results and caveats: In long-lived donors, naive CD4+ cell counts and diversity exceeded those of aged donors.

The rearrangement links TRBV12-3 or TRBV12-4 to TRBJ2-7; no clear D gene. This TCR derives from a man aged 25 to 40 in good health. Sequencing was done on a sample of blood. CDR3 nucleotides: TGTGCCAGCAGAATCCGCGCGTTCTACGAGCAGTACTTC. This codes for CASRIRAFYEQYF.